These T cell receptor beta chains were read from a single sample in a study of T cell repertoires in cytomegalovirus infection. TCRdb re-analysed the reads in MiXCR, keeping a single row per CDR3 protein. The sample yields fewer than 850,000 distinct CDR3 sequences, just under 30% seen once. Their specific antigens are unknown. The sample in question was cultured CD8+ T cells from PBMCs, obtained from culture after CMV antigen stimulation. These receptors were collected from a human donor in good health (CMV status not recorded). Some clones in this sample may be carry-over from other donors' samples. Both conserved end residues are part of each CDR3. Fields, in order: J gene, D gene, V gene, clone size, CDR3 DNA, CDR3 protein. D genes are given only for firm matches. Clone size is not always given. Where it is, it says once, few, many or a class for expanded clones.

j_call: TRBJ2-1
d_call: -
v_call: TRBV4-1
clone_size: -
cdr3_nt: TGCGCCAGCAGCCAAGATGTTGGGGGCTACAATGAGCAGTTCTTC
cdr3_aa: CASSQDVGGYNEQFF

j_call: TRBJ1-2
d_call: -
v_call: TRBV7-2
clone_size: -
cdr3_nt: TGTGCCAGCTATGAAAGTGGGGGGCAGGGGAGGGGCTACACCTTC
cdr3_aa: CASYESGGQGRGYTF

j_call: TRBJ1-2
d_call: -
v_call: TRBV7-9
clone_size: few
cdr3_nt: TGTGCCAGCCTCTCCCGGCAGGGGCTGGGAGGCTACACCTTC
cdr3_aa: CASLSRQGLGGYTF

j_call: TRBJ2-1
d_call: -
v_call: TRBV20-1
clone_size: -
cdr3_nt: TGCAGTGCTAGCGAGAGGGGTTCCTACAATGAGCAGTTCTTC
cdr3_aa: CSASERGSYNEQFF

j_call: TRBJ2-5
d_call: -
v_call: TRBV25-1
clone_size: few
cdr3_nt: TGTGCCAGCAGTGAATGGGGGGGGGCCGAAGAGACCCAGTACTTC
cdr3_aa: CASSEWGGAEETQYF

j_call: TRBJ2-1
d_call: TRBD2
v_call: TRBV5-1
clone_size: -
cdr3_nt: TGCGCCAGCAGATGGGCTAGCGGGGGGTACAATGAGCAGTTCTTC
cdr3_aa: CASRWASGGYNEQFF

j_call: TRBJ2-7
d_call: -
v_call: TRBV19
clone_size: once
cdr3_nt: TGTGCCAGTAGTATAGACGGGTTTCGACTTTACTTC
cdr3_aa: CASSIDGFRLYF

j_call: TRBJ2-1
d_call: TRBD2
v_call: TRBV20-1
clone_size: once
cdr3_nt: TGCAGTGCTAGAGCCCTGGGGGGGGGGGGTAATGAGCAGTTCTTC
cdr3_aa: CSARALGGGGNEQFF

j_call: TRBJ2-5
d_call: TRBD2
v_call: TRBV9
clone_size: -
cdr3_nt: TGTGCCAGCAGCGTTAGCGGGGGTAAAGAGACCCAGTACTTC
cdr3_aa: CASSVSGGKETQYF

j_call: TRBJ2-3
d_call: TRBD2
v_call: TRBV11-2
clone_size: -
cdr3_nt: TGTGCCAGCAGCGAGCTGCGGGGGGCGGTAACAGATACGCAGTATTTT
cdr3_aa: CASSELRGAVTDTQYF

j_call: TRBJ2-1
d_call: -
v_call: TRBV6-6
clone_size: -
cdr3_nt: TGTGCCAGCAGTCCGGGCCGGTCCGGCAATGAGCAGTTCTTC
cdr3_aa: CASSPGRSGNEQFF

j_call: TRBJ1-2
d_call: -
v_call: TRBV19
clone_size: -
cdr3_nt: TGTGCCAGTAGTGCCACCGGGCCCGGCGAAGGCTACACCTTC
cdr3_aa: CASSATGPGEGYTF

j_call: TRBJ2-3
d_call: -
v_call: TRBV19
clone_size: -
cdr3_nt: TGTGCCAGTAGCCGGCTTAGCACAGATACGCAGTATTTT
cdr3_aa: CASSRLSTDTQYF

j_call: TRBJ2-3
d_call: -
v_call: TRBV29-1
clone_size: -
cdr3_nt: TGCAGCGTTGAAAAGGCGAGGGTGGCCTCCACAGATACGCAGTATTTT
cdr3_aa: CSVEKARVASTDTQYF

j_call: TRBJ1-1
d_call: -
v_call: TRBV7-8
clone_size: few
cdr3_nt: TGTGCCAGCAGCTCCGGGGGGCCGGGAGCTTTCTTT
cdr3_aa: CASSSGGPGAFF

j_call: TRBJ2-3
d_call: -
v_call: TRBV6-5
clone_size: many
cdr3_nt: TGTGCCAGCAGCACAGGGGGGGGCCGTCCAGATACGCAGTATTTT
cdr3_aa: CASSTGGGRPDTQYF

j_call: TRBJ2-7
d_call: -
v_call: TRBV2
clone_size: few
cdr3_nt: TGTGCCAGCAAAATCCGGGGCCCCTACGAGCAGTACTTC
cdr3_aa: CASKIRGPYEQYF

j_call: TRBJ2-1
d_call: TRBD1
v_call: TRBV4-1
clone_size: -
cdr3_nt: TGCGCCAGCAGCCAAGAACAGGGGTCTTCCTACAATGAGCAGTTCTTC
cdr3_aa: CASSQEQGSSYNEQFF

j_call: TRBJ2-5
d_call: TRBD2
v_call: TRBV9
clone_size: -
cdr3_nt: TGTGCCAGCAGCGTAGAGGGGGTCTTAGCGGGGGGCCAAGAGACCCAGTACTTC
cdr3_aa: CASSVEGVLAGGQETQYF

j_call: TRBJ2-1
d_call: -
v_call: TRBV19
clone_size: -
cdr3_nt: TGTGCCAGTAGTATGTTCAGGGAGGTCTACAATGAGCAGTTCTTC
cdr3_aa: CASSMFREVYNEQFF